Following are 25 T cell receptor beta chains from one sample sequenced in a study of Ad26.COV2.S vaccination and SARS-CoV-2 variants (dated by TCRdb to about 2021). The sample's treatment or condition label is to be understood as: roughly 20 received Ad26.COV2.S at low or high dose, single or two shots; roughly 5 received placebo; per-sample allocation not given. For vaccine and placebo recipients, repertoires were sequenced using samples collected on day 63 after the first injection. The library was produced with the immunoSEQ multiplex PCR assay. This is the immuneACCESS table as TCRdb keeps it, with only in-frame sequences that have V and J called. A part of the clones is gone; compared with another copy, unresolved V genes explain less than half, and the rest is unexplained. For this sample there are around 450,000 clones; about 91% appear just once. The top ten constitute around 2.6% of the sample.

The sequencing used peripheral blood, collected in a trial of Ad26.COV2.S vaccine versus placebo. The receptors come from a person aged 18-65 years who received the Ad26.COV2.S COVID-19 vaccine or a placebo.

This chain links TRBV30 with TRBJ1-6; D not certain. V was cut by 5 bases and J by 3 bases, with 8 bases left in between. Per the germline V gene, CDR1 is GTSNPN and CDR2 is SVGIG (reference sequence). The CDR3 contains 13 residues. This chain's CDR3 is CAWDTNYNSPLHF. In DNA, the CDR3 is TGTGCCTGGGACACCAACTATAATTCACCCCTCCACTTT.

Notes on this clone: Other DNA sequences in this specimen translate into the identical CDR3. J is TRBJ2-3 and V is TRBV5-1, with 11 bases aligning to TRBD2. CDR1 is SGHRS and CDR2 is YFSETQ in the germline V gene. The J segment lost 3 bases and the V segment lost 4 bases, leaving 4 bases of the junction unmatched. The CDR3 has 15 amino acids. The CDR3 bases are TGCGCCAGCAGCCTGACTAGCGGGGATACAGATACGCAGTATTTT. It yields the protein CASSLTSGDTDTQYF. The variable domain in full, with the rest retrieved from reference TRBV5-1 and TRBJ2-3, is KAGVTQTPRYLIKTRGQQVTLSCSPISGHRSVSWYQQTPGQGLQFLFEYFSETQRNKGNFPGRFSGRQFSNSRSEMNVSTLELGDSALYLCASSLTSGDTDTQYFGPGTRLTVL.

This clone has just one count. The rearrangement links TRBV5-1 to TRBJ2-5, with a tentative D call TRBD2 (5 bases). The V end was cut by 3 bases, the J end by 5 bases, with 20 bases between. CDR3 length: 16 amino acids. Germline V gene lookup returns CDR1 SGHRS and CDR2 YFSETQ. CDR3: CASSYTLTSSGETQYF. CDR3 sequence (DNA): TGCGCCAGCAGCTACACCTTGACCTCCTCGGGGGAGACCCAGTACTTC.

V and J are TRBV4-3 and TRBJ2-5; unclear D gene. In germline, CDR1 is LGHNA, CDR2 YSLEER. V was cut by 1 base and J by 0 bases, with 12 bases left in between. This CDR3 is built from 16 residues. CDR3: CASSQVFNRHQETQYF. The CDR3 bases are TGCGCCAGCAGCCAAGTCTTTAACAGACACCAAGAGACCCAGTACTTC.

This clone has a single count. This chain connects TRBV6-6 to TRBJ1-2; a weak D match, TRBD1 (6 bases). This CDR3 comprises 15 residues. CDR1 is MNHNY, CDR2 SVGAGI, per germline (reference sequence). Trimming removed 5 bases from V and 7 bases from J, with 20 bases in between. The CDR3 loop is CASSHGQSGVGGYTF. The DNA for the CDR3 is TGTGCCAGCAGTCATGGACAGAGCGGGGTCGGTGGCTACACCTTC.

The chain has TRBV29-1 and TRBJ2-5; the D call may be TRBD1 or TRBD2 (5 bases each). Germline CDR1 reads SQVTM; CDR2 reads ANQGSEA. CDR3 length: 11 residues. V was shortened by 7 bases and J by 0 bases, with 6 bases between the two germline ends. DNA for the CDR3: TGCAGCGGGGGGAACCAAGAGACCCAGTACTTC. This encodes CSGGNQETQYF.

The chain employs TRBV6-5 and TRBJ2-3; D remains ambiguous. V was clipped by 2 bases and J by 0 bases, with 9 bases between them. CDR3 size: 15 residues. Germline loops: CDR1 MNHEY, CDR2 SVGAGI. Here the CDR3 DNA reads TGTGCCAGCAGTTACCATTTATATAGCACAGATACGCAGTATTTT. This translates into CASSYHLYSTDTQYF.

CDR3 bases: TGTGCCAGCAGCCCCCCTGGTTCGACCGGGGCAGATACGCAGTATTTT. This encodes CASSPPGSTGADTQYF. The V call is TRBV7-9, the J call TRBJ2-3, with D possibly matching TRBD2 (5 bases). The CDR3 has 16 residues. Germline CDR1 reads SEHNR; CDR2 reads FQNEAQ (reference sequence). V was shortened by 5 bases and J by 4 bases, with 19 bases between the two germline ends. Together with reference TRBV7-9 and TRBJ2-3, the CDR3 gives the full variable domain: DTGVSQNPRHKITKRGQNVTFRCDPISEHNRLYWYRQTLGQGPEFLTYFQNEAQLEKSRLLSDRFSAERPKGSFSTLEIQRTEQGDSAMYLCASSPPGSTGADTQYFGPGTRLTVL.

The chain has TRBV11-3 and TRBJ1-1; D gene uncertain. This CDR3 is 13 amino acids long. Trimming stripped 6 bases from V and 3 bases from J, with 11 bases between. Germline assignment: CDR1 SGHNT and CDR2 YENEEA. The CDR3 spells CASSQRTDTEAFF. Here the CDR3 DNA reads TGTGCCAGCAGTCAAAGAACGGACACTGAAGCTTTCTTT.

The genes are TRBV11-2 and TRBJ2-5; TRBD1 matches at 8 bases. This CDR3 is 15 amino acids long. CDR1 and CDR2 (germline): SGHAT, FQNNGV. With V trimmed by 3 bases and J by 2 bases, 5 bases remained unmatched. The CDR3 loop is CASSFWTGRQETQYF. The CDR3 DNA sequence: TGTGCCAGCAGCTTTTGGACAGGGCGGCAAGAGACCCAGTACTTC. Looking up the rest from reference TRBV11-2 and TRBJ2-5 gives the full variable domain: EAGVAQSPRYKIIEKRQSVAFWCNPISGHATLYWYQQILGQGPKLLIQFQNNGVVDDSQLPKDRFSAERLKGVDSTLKIQPAKLEDSAVYLCASSFWTGRQETQYFGPGTRLLVL.

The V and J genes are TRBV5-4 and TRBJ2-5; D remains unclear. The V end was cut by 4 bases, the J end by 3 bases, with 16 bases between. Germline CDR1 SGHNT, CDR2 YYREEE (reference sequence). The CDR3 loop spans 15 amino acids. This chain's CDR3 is CASSPSSAFKETQYF. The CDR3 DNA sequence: TGTGCCAGCAGCCCCTCCTCGGCCTTTAAAGAGACCCAGTACTTC. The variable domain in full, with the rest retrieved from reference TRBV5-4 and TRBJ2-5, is ETGVTQSPTHLIKTRGQQVTLRCSSQSGHNTVSWYQQALGQGPQFIFQYYREEENGRGNFPPRFSGLQFPNYSSELNVNALELDDSALYLCASSPSSAFKETQYFGPGTRLLVL.

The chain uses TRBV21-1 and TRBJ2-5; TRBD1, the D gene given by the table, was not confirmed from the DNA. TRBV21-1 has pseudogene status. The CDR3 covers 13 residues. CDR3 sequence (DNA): TGTGCCTCCGACAGGGGGCGAAGAGAGACCCAGTACTTC. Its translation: CASDRGRRETQYF.

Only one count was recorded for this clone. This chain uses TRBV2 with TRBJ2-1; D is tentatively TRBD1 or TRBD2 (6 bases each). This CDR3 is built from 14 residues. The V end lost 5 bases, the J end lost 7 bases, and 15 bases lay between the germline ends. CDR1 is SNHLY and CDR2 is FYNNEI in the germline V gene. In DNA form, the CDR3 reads TGTGCCAGCAGTTTGGAAAGGGGGGTTAATGAGCAGTTCTTC. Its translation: CASSLERGVNEQFF.

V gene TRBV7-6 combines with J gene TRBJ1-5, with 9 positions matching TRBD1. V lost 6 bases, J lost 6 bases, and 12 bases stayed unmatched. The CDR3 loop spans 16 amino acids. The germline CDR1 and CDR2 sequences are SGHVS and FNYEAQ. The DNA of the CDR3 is TGTGCCAGCAGTAAAACCCCGGGACAGGGCAGTCAGCCCCAGCATTTT. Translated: CASSKTPGQGSQPQHF.

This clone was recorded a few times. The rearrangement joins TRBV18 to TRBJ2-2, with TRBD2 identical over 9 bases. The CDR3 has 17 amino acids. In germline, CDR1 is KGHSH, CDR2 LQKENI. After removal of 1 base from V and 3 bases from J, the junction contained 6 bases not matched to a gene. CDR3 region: CASSPRSSGIHTGELFF. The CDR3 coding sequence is TGTGCCAGCTCACCACGGTCTAGCGGGATTCACACCGGGGAGCTGTTTTTT.

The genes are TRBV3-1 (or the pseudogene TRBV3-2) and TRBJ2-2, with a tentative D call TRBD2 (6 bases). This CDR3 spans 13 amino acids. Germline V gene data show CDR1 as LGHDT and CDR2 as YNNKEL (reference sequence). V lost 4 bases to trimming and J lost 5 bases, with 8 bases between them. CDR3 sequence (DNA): TGTGCCAGCAGCCCCGGGGGAACCGGGGAGCTGTTTTTT. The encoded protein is CASSPGGTGELFF.

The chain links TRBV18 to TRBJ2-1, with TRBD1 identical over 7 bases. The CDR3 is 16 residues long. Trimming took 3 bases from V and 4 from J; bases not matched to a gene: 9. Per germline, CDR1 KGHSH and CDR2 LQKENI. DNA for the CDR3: TGTGCCAGCTCACCGTTCTCCAGGGGGACGTACAATGAGCAGTTCTTC. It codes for CASSPFSRGTYNEQFF.

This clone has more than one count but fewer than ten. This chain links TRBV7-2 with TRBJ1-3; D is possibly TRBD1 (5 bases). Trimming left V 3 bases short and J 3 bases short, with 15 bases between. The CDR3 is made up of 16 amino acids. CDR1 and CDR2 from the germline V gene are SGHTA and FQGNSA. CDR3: CASSFRAGSFGNTIYF. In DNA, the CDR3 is TGTGCCAGCAGCTTCAGGGCAGGGTCATTTGGAAACACCATATATTTT.

The CDR3 DNA reads TGTGCCAGCAGTCCCCGGGGACTGGGGAGGCCCGTCTATGGCTACACCTTC. It specifies CASSPRGLGRPVYGYTF. The chain couples TRBV6-6 to TRBJ1-2; D possibly corresponds to TRBD1 (5 bases). This CDR3 region has 17 residues. Germline CDR1 is MNHNY and CDR2 is SVGAGI (reference sequence). V was pared by 5 bases and J by 4 bases, with 23 bases between.

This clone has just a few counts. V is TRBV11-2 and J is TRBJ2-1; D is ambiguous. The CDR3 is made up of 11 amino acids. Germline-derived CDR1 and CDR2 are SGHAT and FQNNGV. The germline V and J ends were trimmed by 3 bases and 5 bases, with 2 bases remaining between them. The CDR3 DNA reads TGTGCCAGCAGCTTGAACAATGAGCAGTTCTTC. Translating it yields CASSLNNEQFF.

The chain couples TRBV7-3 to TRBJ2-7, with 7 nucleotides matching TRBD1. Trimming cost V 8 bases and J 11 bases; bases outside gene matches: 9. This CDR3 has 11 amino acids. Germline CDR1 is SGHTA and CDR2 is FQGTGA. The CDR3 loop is CASDGQEPEYV. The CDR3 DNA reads TGTGCCAGCGATGGACAGGAACCGGAGTACGTC.

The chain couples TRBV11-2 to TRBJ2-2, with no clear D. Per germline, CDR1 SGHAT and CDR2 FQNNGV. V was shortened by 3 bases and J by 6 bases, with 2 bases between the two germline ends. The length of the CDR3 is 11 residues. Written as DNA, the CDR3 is TGTGCCAGCAGCTTGGCCGGGGAGCTGTTTTTT. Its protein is CASSLAGELFF.

CDR3 amino acids: CATSEPGHGQPQHF. The CDR3 DNA follows: TGTGCCACCAGTGAACCAGGGCACGGTCAGCCCCAGCATTTT. The chain is built from TRBV24-1 and TRBJ1-5; D perhaps matches TRBD1 (5 bases). CDR3 length: 14 amino acids. V was clipped by 4 bases and J by 6 bases, with 12 bases between them. Germline lookup yields CDR1 KGHDR and CDR2 SFDVKD.

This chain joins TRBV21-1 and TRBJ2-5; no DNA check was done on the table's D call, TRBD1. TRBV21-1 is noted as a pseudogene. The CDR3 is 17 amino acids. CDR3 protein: CASSNRTGQGNIETQYF. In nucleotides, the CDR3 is TGTGCCAGCAGCAACCGCACCGGACAGGGGAACATAGAGACCCAGTACTTC.

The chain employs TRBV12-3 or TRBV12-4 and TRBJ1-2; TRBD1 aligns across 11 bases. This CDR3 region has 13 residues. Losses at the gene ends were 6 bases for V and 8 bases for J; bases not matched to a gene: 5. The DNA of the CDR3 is TGTGCCAGCAGGGGGACAGGGGGTGAAGGCTACACCTTC. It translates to CASRGTGGEGYTF.